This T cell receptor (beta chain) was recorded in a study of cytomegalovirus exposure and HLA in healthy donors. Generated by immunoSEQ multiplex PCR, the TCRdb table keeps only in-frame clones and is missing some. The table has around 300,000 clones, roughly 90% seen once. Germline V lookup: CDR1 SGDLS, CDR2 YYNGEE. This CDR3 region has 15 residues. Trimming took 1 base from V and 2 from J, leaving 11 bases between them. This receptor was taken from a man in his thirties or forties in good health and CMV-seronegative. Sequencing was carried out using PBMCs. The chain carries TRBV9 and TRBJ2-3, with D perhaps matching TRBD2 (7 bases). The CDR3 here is CASSVLRGATDTQYF. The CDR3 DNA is TGTGCCAGCAGCGTACTACGGGGGGCCACAGATACGCAGTATTTT.